The clone carrying this T cell receptor beta chain was picked up one time. No antigen is known for it. Methods used by the authors: CDR3 differences across clinicopathological groups were used to build a distant-metastasis classifier for papillary thyroid cancer. TCRdb re-analyzed the PCR reads using MiXCR. The V and J calls and clone size come from TCRdb's table, not from the authors' own analysis. The sample yields 15,000 to 20,000 clones, around 25% seen once. This sample was included in a study of metastatic and nonmetastatic thyroid tumors. Study summary: The comparison covered peripheral blood and tumor or nodule tissue in malignant and benign thyroid patients. Study results and limitations: When malignant thyroid tumors were compared with benign nodules, TCR beta diversity was reportedly significantly higher in the malignant tumors. This held in both blood and tumor samples.

V was clipped by 3 bases and J by 3 bases, with 9 bases between them. Germline V gene lookup returns CDR1 DFQATT and CDR2 SNEGSKA (reference sequence). The CDR3 extends over 13 amino acids. Treatment of any kind had been given to no patient before thyroid surgery. The chain has TRBV20-1 and TRBJ2-1; D is possibly TRBD2 (6 bases). Input material: adjacent normal tissue. This TCR derives from a female donor with papillary thyroid cancer or a benign thyroid nodule (not recorded which). Some clones in this sample may be carry-over from other donors' samples. The CDR3 nucleotides read TGCAGTGCTAGTCCGGACTACTACAATGAGCAGTTCTTC. This encodes CSASPDYYNEQFF.